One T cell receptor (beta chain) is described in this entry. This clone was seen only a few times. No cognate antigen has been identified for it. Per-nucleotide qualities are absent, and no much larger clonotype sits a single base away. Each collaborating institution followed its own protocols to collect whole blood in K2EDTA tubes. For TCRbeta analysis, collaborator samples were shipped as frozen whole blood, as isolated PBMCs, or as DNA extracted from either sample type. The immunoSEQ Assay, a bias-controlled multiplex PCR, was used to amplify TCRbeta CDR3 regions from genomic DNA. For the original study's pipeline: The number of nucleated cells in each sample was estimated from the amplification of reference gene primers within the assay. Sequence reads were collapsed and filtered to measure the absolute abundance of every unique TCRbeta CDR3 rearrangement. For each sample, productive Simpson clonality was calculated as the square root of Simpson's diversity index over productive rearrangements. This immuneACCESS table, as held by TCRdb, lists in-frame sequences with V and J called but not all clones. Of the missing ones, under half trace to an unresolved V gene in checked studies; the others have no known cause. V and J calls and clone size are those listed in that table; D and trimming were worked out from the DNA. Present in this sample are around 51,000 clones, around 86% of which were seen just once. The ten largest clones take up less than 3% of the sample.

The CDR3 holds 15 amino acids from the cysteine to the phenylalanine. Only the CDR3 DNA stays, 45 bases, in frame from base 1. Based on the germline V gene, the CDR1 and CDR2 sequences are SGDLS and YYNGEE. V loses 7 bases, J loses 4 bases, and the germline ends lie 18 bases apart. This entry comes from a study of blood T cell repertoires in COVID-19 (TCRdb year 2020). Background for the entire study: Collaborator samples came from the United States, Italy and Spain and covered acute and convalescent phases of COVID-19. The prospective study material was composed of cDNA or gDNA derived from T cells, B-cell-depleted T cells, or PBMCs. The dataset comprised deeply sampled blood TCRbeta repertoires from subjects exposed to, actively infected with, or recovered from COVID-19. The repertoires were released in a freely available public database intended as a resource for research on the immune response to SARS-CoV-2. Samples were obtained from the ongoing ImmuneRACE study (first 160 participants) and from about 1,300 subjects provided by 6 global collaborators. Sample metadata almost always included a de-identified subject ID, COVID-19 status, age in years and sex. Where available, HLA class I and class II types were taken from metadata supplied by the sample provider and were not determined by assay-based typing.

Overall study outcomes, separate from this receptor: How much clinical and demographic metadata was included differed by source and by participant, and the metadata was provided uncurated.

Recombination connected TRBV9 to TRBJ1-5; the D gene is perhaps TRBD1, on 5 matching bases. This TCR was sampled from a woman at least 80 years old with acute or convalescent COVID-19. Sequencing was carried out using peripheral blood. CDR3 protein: CASPRAICFNQPQHF. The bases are TGTGCCAGCCCCAGGGCGATCTGCTTTAATCAGCCCCAGCATTTT.